This T cell receptor beta chain came from a study of PD-L1 blockade in urothelial cancer. Overall study: Each participant's history included 0 to 3 prior chemotherapy regimens.

Here immunoSEQ multiplex PCR was the method, and the copy in TCRdb shows in-frame clones only, minus some. Of about 72,000 clones listed, roughly 86% are singletons. The CDR3 sequence is 15 residues long. The germline CDR1 and CDR2 sequences are SGHTA and FQGNSA. V was pared by 5 bases and J by 2 bases, with 10 bases between. This sample's time point: pretreatment peripheral blood. Per patient, between 1 and 8 samples were collected at pretreatment and on-treatment time points. The sequencing used PBMCs, collected around atezolizumab (anti-PD-L1) treatment. The chain is built from TRBV7-2 and TRBJ2-6; D is uncertain. The TCR was taken from a man between 60 and 75 years old with urothelial cancer. CDR3 in amino acids: CASSRVGPGANVLTF. For the CDR3, the DNA is TGTGCCAGCAGCCGGGTAGGCCCTGGGGCCAACGTCCTGACTTTC.